The 30 T cell receptor beta chains below come from one sample, sequenced in a study of blood T cell repertoires in COVID-19. Generated by immunoSEQ multiplex PCR, the TCRdb table keeps only in-frame clones and is missing some. This table holds just over 300,000 clones, around 86% found once. The sequenced sample consisted of PBMCs or T cells enriched from blood (not recorded which). The receptor source for this set is a man aged 25-40 years who had recovered from COVID-19.

The chain has TRBV7-9 and TRBJ2-1; the match to TRBD2 covers 13 bases. The CDR3 totals 15 residues. Germline CDR1 SEHNR, CDR2 FQNEAQ (reference sequence). V lost 6 bases, J lost 5 bases, and 4 bases stayed unmatched. The CDR3 loop is CASSSGTSGDNEQFF. DNA of the CDR3: TGTGCCAGCAGTTCCGGGACTAGCGGGGACAATGAGCAGTTCTTC. Based on the CDR3 plus reference TRBV7-9 and TRBJ2-1, the full variable domain is DTGVSQNPRHKITKRGQNVTFRCDPISEHNRLYWYRQTLGQGPEFLTYFQNEAQLEKSRLLSDRFSAERPKGSFSTLEIQRTEQGDSAMYLCASSSGTSGDNEQFFGPGTRLTVL.

The chain couples TRBV15 to TRBJ2-1; weak D call: TRBD2 (6 bases). From germline, CDR1 is LNHNV and CDR2 YYDKDF (reference sequence). The CDR3 runs 12 residues. V shed 1 base and J shed 15 bases, with 13 bases lying between them. Written as DNA, the CDR3 is TGTGCCACCAGCAGAGTGACGGGAGTTCGGTTCTTC. Its translation: CATSRVTGVRFF.

This clone came up once. The chain recombines TRBV7-9 with TRBJ2-2; possibly TRBD1 for D (5 bases). Germline CDR1 SEHNR, CDR2 FQNEAQ (reference sequence). CDR3 size: 15 residues. V was trimmed by 2 bases and J by 3 bases, leaving 10 bases between them. CDR3 loop: CASSLRRADTGELFF. The CDR3 DNA sequence: TGTGCCAGCAGCTTACGCAGGGCAGACACCGGGGAGCTGTTTTTT.

The J gene is TRBJ2-4, the V gene TRBV7-2; maybe TRBD1 (5 bases). Deletions cut 1 base from V and 3 bases from J, with 10 bases between. Germline CDR1 and CDR2: SGHTA and FQGNSA. This CDR3 region has 15 residues. CDR3 DNA sequence: TGTGCCAGCAGCTTAGTTTCAGGGTTCAAAAACATTCAGTACTTC. It codes for CASSLVSGFKNIQYF.

The chain employs TRBV5-4 and TRBJ2-1; 10 nucleotides agree with TRBD2. This CDR3 is built from 15 residues. Germline lookup yields CDR1 SGHNT and CDR2 YYREEE (reference sequence). The V segment lost 5 bases and the J segment 4 bases; nucleotides outside the gene matches: 6. The CDR3 nucleotides are TGTGCCAGCAGTTCTGGACTAGCGGATTACAATGAGCAGTTCTTC. As protein: CASSSGLADYNEQFF.

V gene TRBV29-1 combines with J gene TRBJ1-1, with D possibly matching TRBD1 (6 bases). This CDR3 spans 14 amino acids. From germline, CDR1 is SQVTM and CDR2 ANQGSEA. Trimming left V 2 bases short and J 10 bases short, with 20 bases between. Written as DNA, the CDR3 is TGCAGCGTTGAACCGGGCTCCAGGGGCCCTGGAGCTTTCTTT. It specifies CSVEPGSRGPGAFF.

The chain is built from TRBV10-1 and TRBJ2-2; TRBD1 matches at 7 bases. V shed 8 bases and J 8 bases; nucleotides not matched to a gene: 8. The V gene's germline CDR1 is WNHNN and CDR2 SYGVQD (reference sequence). The CDR3 is 13 amino acids. In nucleotides, the CDR3 is TGCGCCAGCCTTGACAGGGCAGGGGGGGAGCTGTTTTTT. Protein product: CASLDRAGGELFF.

The J gene is TRBJ2-7, the V gene TRBV28, with D perhaps matching TRBD1 (6 bases). This CDR3 is built from 13 residues. The germline CDR1 and CDR2 sequences are MDHEN and SYDVKM. The ends were cut back, 8 bases at V and 2 bases at J, with 13 bases in the middle. The CDR3 loop is CASGQILAYEQYF. In nucleotides, the CDR3 is TGTGCCAGCGGACAGATTTTAGCCTACGAGCAGTACTTC.

V is TRBV23-1 and J is TRBJ1-5; perhaps TRBD1 as D (6 bases). TRBV23-1 falls under the ORF class, with uncertain function. Trimming took off 8 bases at V and 1 base at J, with 24 bases between the two ends. This CDR3 spans 18 amino acids. The DNA of the CDR3 is TGCGCCAGCCGGGAGGAGGGGGAGGGTAATCGCAGCAATCAGCCCCAGCATTTT. Its translation: CASREEGEGNRSNQPQHF.

V is TRBV7-8 and J is TRBJ1-5; the D gene is possibly TRBD1 (5 bases). V dropped 3 bases and J dropped 5 bases, with 8 bases sitting between them. Germline V gene lookup returns CDR1 SGHVS and CDR2 FQNEAQ. This CDR3 is 13 amino acids long. The CDR3 DNA reads TGTGCCAGCAGCTTGGGGGGGTATCAGCCCCAGCATTTT. Protein: CASSLGGYQPQHF.

The chain couples TRBV3-1 (or the pseudogene TRBV3-2) to TRBJ2-2; tentatively, D is TRBD2 (5 bases). Germline CDR1 LGHDT, CDR2 YNNKEL (reference sequence). The CDR3 is 15 amino acids. Between the trimmed V and J ends, which lost 4 bases and 9 bases, there was a span of 18 bases. In DNA, the CDR3 is TGTGCCAGCAGCCCAGAACATCCGGGGAGACGGGAGCTGTTTTTT. Its translation: CASSPEHPGRRELFF.

This clone was recorded a few times. This rearrangement joins TRBV2 to TRBJ2-1; D not resolved. Trimming stripped 1 base from V and 2 bases from J, with 9 bases between. The CDR3 is 15 residues long. Germline CDR1 SNHLY, CDR2 FYNNEI. The CDR3 sequence: CASSEGYSPYNEQFF. CDR3 nucleotide sequence: TGTGCCAGCAGTGAAGGTTACTCCCCCTACAATGAGCAGTTCTTC.

The rearrangement joins TRBV2 to TRBJ1-2; TRBD1 agrees at 9 bases. The ends lost 6 bases at V and 8 bases at J; junction bases unmatched: 10. The CDR3 contains 14 residues. The germline gives CDR1 SNHLY, CDR2 FYNNEI. The CDR3 is CASREDGTGYGYTF. Here the CDR3 DNA reads TGTGCCAGCAGGGAGGACGGGACAGGGTACGGCTACACCTTC.

The sample holds one count of this clone. This same CDR3 is encoded by further DNA sequences in the sample. This chain joins TRBV11-2 and TRBJ1-1; 7 bases align to TRBD1. CDR3 length: 13 amino acids. CDR1 is SGHAT and CDR2 is FQNNGV in the germline V gene. The V gene end was trimmed by 1 base and the J gene end by 6 bases; junction bases not matched to a gene: 2. The CDR3 sequence is CASSLGQGAEAFF. The CDR3 DNA reads as TGTGCCAGCAGCTTAGGACAGGGAGCTGAAGCTTTCTTT.

In its sample, this clone was seen a few times. The chain has TRBV11-2 and TRBJ1-1, with D perhaps matching TRBD1 (6 bases). Germline values: CDR1 SGHAT, CDR2 FQNNGV. Trimming stripped 0 bases from V and 8 bases from J, with 13 bases between. This CDR3 has 14 residues. In nucleotides, the CDR3 is TGTGCCAGCAGCTTAGAGGTCATGAGGGGGGAAGCTTTCTTT. This sequence encodes CASSLEVMRGEAFF. Looking up the rest from reference TRBV11-2 and TRBJ1-1 gives the full variable domain: EAGVAQSPRYKIIEKRQSVAFWCNPISGHATLYWYQQILGQGPKLLIQFQNNGVVDDSQLPKDRFSAERLKGVDSTLKIQPAKLEDSAVYLCASSLEVMRGEAFFGQGTRLTVV.

The chain couples TRBV5-5 to TRBJ1-6; D unclear. The V gene lost 8 bases and the J gene lost 0 bases, with 6 bases spanning the gap. The CDR3 loop spans 13 amino acids. In germline, CDR1 is SGHKS, CDR2 YYEKEE (reference sequence). CDR3 in amino acids: CARGSSYNSPLHF. The CDR3 DNA reads TGTGCCAGGGGGAGCTCCTATAATTCACCCCTCCACTTT.

The genes are TRBV7-9 and TRBJ2-7; tentatively, D is TRBD1 (6 bases). Germline loops: CDR1 SEHNR, CDR2 FQNEAQ (reference sequence). The CDR3 loop spans 16 amino acids. Trimming removed 5 bases from V and 1 base from J, with 18 bases in between. CDR3 coding DNA: TGTGCCAGCAGCAGGGACACAGGGCCCGATTCCTACGAGCAGTACTTC. Protein sequence: CASSRDTGPDSYEQYF.

This chain connects TRBV7-9 to TRBJ1-4; possible D gene TRBD1, 6 bases. Trimming removed 2 bases at V and 5 bases at J, with 21 bases between. The germline V gene has CDR1 SEHNR and CDR2 FQNEAQ (reference sequence). The CDR3 runs to 18 residues. The CDR3 loop reads CASSLRTTQGNRNEKLFF. The CDR3 nucleotides read TGTGCCAGCAGCTTAAGGACAACGCAGGGGAATAGAAATGAAAAACTGTTTTTT.

This clone appeared once. This chain connects TRBV19 to TRBJ2-7; possibly TRBD2 for D (6 bases). The CDR3 contains 12 residues. Trimming cost V 7 bases and J 4 bases, with 11 bases left between them. CDR1 is LNHDA, CDR2 SQIVND, per germline (reference sequence). CDR3 sequence reads: CASIGGPYEQYF. The DNA for the CDR3 is TGTGCCAGTATTGGAGGGCCGTACGAGCAGTACTTC.

This clone occurred once. The chain links TRBV6-5 to TRBJ1-2, with TRBD1 matching over 8 bases. Germline CDR1 is MNHEY and CDR2 is SVGAGI. V lost 6 bases and J lost 4; bases outside the gene matches: 10. This CDR3 region has 15 residues. The CDR3 DNA reads as TGTGCCAGCAGCGCCCGGACAGGGAACATCTATGGCTACACCTTC. It specifies CASSARTGNIYGYTF.

This clone was counted once. V usage is TRBV5-1 and J usage is TRBJ1-1; the match to TRBD1 covers 7 bases. Germline V gene data show CDR1 as SGHRS and CDR2 as YFSETQ. This CDR3 has 12 residues. J was trimmed by 4 bases and V by 5 bases; bases with no gene match: 2. The CDR3 reads CASSYRGTEAFF. Written as DNA, the CDR3 is TGCGCCAGCAGTTACAGGGGCACTGAAGCTTTCTTT.

Regarding this clone: An end of the junction differs from the germline gene, which may be a read error. This sequence joins TRBV7-2 and TRBJ2-7; D remains ambiguous. Germline V gene lookup returns CDR1 SGHTA and CDR2 FQGNSA. The CDR3 spans 14 residues. The CDR3 nucleotides are TGTGCCATAGGAACCGGGTCCCCATCCTCCGAGCAGTACTTC. It is translated as CAIGTGSPSSEQYF.

V usage is TRBV29-1 and J usage is TRBJ1-2; 10 bases are shared with TRBD1. The germline V gene has CDR1 SQVTM and CDR2 ANQGSEA. The CDR3 consists of 14 residues. The junction had 5 bases not matched to a gene; V was cut back by 3 bases and J by 4 bases. This CDR3 is CSVEDRGYGYGYTF. The CDR3, as DNA: TGCAGCGTTGAGGACAGGGGGTACGGCTATGGCTACACCTTC.

V usage is TRBV7-2 and J usage is TRBJ2-7; TRBD1 matches at 7 bases. Per the germline V gene, CDR1 is SGHTA and CDR2 is FQGNSA. The V gene end was trimmed by 5 bases and the J gene end by 6 bases; junction bases not matched to a gene: 10. The CDR3 sequence is 14 residues long. CDR3 nucleotides: TGTGCCAGCAGCCCCGACAGGGCCCTCCCCGAGCAGTACTTC. Translating it yields CASSPDRALPEQYF.

J is TRBJ1-4 and V is TRBV5-1; D is possibly TRBD1 (6 bases). V was pared by 4 bases and J by 5 bases, with 15 bases between. CDR3 length equals 15 residues. Germline loops: CDR1 SGHRS, CDR2 YFSETQ. The CDR3 sequence is CASSRTDDTNEKLFF. The CDR3 coding sequence is TGCGCCAGCAGCCGGACAGACGACACCAATGAAAAACTGTTTTTT.

A remark on this clone: The junction departs from germline at one end; a sequencing error may be responsible. The genes are TRBV3-1 (or the pseudogene TRBV3-2) and TRBJ2-3; D gene uncertain. CDR3 length equals 18 residues. The germline V gene encodes CDR1 LGHDT and CDR2 YNNKEL (reference sequence). CDR3 residues: CASSPNAPPFHSRDTQYF. The DNA for the CDR3 is TGTGCCAGCAGCCCAAATGCGCCGCCCTTCCATAGCAGAGATACGCAGTATTTT.

J is TRBJ1-3 and V is TRBV19; D remains unclear. CDR1 is LNHDA and CDR2 is SQIVND in the germline V gene (reference sequence). V gave up 5 bases and J gave up 4 bases, with 15 bases separating them. This CDR3 has 15 residues. The CDR3 bases are TGTGCCAGTAGTCCCCGCGGGAGTCCCGGAAACACCATATATTTT. Translation: CASSPRGSPGNTIYF.

The chain has TRBV9 and TRBJ2-2; 15 bases map to TRBD2. The CDR3 is made up of 17 amino acids. Germline CDR1 is SGDLS and CDR2 is YYNGEE. The junction had 7 bases not matched to a gene; V was cut back by 6 bases and J by 4 bases. The CDR3 region is CASTPGLAGGGTGELFF. The DNA for the CDR3 is TGTGCCAGCACCCCGGGACTAGCGGGGGGCGGCACCGGGGAGCTGTTTTTT. The complete variable domain, with remaining parts taken from reference TRBV9 and TRBJ2-2, reads DSGVTQTPKHLITATGQRVTLRCSPRSGDLSVYWYQQSLDQGLQFLIQYYNGEERAKGNILERFSAQQFPDLHSELNLSSLELGDSALYFCASTPGLAGGGTGELFFGEGSRLTVL.

The V gene is TRBV30, the J gene TRBJ1-2, with TRBD1 matching 7 bases. Germline loops: CDR1 GTSNPN, CDR2 SVGIG (reference sequence). The J segment lost 4 bases and the V segment lost 5 bases, leaving 7 bases of the junction unmatched. There are 13 residues in the CDR3. The DNA of the CDR3 is TGTGCCTGGGATCCAGGGGGTGGCTATGGCTACACCTTC. It is translated as CAWDPGGGYGYTF. Supplemented by reference TRBV30 and TRBJ1-2, the full variable domain reads SQTIHQWPATLVQPVGSPLSLECTVEGTSNPNLYWYRQAAGRGLQLLFYSVGIGQISSEVPQNLSASRPQDRQFILSSKKLLLSDSGFYLCAWDPGGGYGYTFGSGTRLTVV.

This clone occurred a few times. This sequence joins TRBV7-9 and TRBJ1-3; no reliable D call. Germline CDR1 SEHNR, CDR2 FQNEAQ (reference sequence). This CDR3 spans 14 amino acids. V shed 4 bases and J shed 2 bases, with 9 bases lying between them. This chain's CDR3 is CASSSVVPGNTIYF. The CDR3 nucleotides are TGTGCCAGCAGCTCAGTGGTGCCTGGAAACACCATATATTTT.